The T cell receptor (beta chain) under discussion was sequenced for a study of B cell selection in AIRE deficiency. Germline V gene sequence: CDR1 SGHTA, CDR2 FQGTGA. The CDR3 sequence is 13 residues long. Trimming removed 3 bases at V and 4 bases at J, with 9 bases between. Profiled with immunoSEQ multiplex PCR; TCRdb holds only in-frame clones, not every one. The sample gives 20,000 to 30,000 clones, over 80% of which show up once; 1.1% is in the top ten. Regulatory T cells were sorted as CD4+CD25hiCD127low/negative. The chain recombines TRBV7-3 with TRBJ1-1, with D possibly TRBD1 on 6 matching bases. Sequenced sample: CD4+CD25+ Tregs sorted from PBMCs. The source is a human donor in good health. The CDR3 DNA is TGTGCCAGCAGCTTCAACAGGGCCACTGAAGCTTTCTTT. This translates into CASSFNRATEAFF.